This T cell receptor (beta chain) was identified during a study of T-cell reconstitution after alpha-beta-depleted transplantation in children (dated by TCRdb to about 2016). For the study in its entirety: Using TCR repertoire profiling, the study followed T-cell immune reconstitution in a quantitative way in children after TCRalphabeta/CD19-depleted allogeneic hematopoietic cell transplantation.

The germline V gene (reference sequence) provides CDR1 MNHEY and CDR2 SMNVEV. V is cut by 10 bases and J by 3 bases, and the space between the germline ends is 10 bases. Spanning cysteine to phenylalanine, the CDR3 consists of 11 amino acids. This entry keeps only the CDR3 DNA: 33 bases, framed from base 1. This clonotype was detected many times. It has no known antigen specificity. Qualities for individual bases were not recorded, and no much larger clone is one base off. Library creation used PCR. The instrument was an Illumina HiSeq 2500. TCR libraries were prepared with molecular barcoding, using unique molecular identifiers to normalize TCRbeta repertoire quantification. TCRdb passed the public sequencing reads through fastp at Q25 and MiXCR, retaining productive beta sequences. Under each unique CDR3 protein, matching rows form one entry showing the most common genes and DNA. The sample data list hundreds of thousands of distinct CDR3 sequences, and 8.5% to 10% of these were observed just once. Around 6.2% of the sample lies in the top ten.

This clonotype was obtained from a human donor who donated a stem cell graft to a child with acute lymphoblastic leukemia. In this chain, TRBV27 is recombined with TRBJ2-7; the D segment could be TRBD1, given 5 matching bases. The input for sequencing was PBMCs from the stem cell graft donor, taken from the stem cell graft. The CDR3 is CATIQGYEQYF. The sequenced DNA: TGTGCCACTATTCAGGGCTACGAGCAGTACTTC.